The sequence of this TCR beta chain was determined in a study of T cell responses to AZD1222 COVID-19 vaccine. The germline V gene has CDR1 SGHTA and CDR2 FQGNSA. The CDR3 extends over 15 amino acids. V was pared by 5 bases and J by 4 bases, with 6 bases of the junction left unmatched. The repertoire was sequenced with immunoSEQ multiplex PCR; TCRdb's copy has only in-frame clones and lacks some. The sample records tens of thousands of clones, 80% to 90% being singletons. This chain uses TRBV7-2 with TRBJ2-7; 12 bases are a match to TRBD1. The sequences come from peripheral blood, collected on day 0 of AZD1222 vaccination. This clonotype was obtained from an adult in good health. CDR3: CASSPRDRGPYEQYF. CDR3 in DNA: TGTGCCAGCAGCCCGAGGGACAGGGGGCCATACGAGCAGTACTTC.